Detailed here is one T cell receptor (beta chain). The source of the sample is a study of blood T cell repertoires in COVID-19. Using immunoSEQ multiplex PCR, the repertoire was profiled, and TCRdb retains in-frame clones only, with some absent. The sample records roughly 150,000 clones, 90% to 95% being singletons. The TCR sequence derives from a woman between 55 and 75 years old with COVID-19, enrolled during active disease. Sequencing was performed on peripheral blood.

CDR3 region: CASRLQGAPGYTF. The CDR3 region has the DNA TGTGCCAGCAGGCTACAGGGGGCGCCTGGCTACACCTTC. The V gene is TRBV7-2, the J gene TRBJ1-2; TRBD1 aligns across 9 bases. The junction had 6 bases not matched to a gene; V was cut back by 6 bases and J by 7 bases. There are 13 residues in the CDR3. Germline loops: CDR1 SGHTA, CDR2 FQGNSA. The full variable domain, in which reference TRBV7-2 and TRBJ1-2 provide the parts outside the CDR3, is GAGVSQSPSNKVTEKGKDVELRCDPISGHTALYWYRQSLGQGLEFLIYFQGNSAPDKSGLPSDRFSAERTGGSVSTLTIQRTQQEDSAVYLCASRLQGAPGYTFGSGTRLTVV.